This T cell receptor (beta chain) comes out of a study of cytomegalovirus exposure and HLA in healthy donors (dated by TCRdb to between 2016 and 2019). Regarding the research as a whole: In an earlier analysis of approximately 640 of the donors, 250 to 350 Gb of sequence data and some 120 million unique TCR beta sequences from some 170 million T cells were reported. Donor age, sex, ethnicity and CMV serostatus were compiled alongside the repertoire data. An early release covering roughly 640 HLA-typed donors comprised about 300 gigabases of sequencing data and tens of millions of unique TCR sequences. Rather than using new phenotypic data, the later analysis identified candidate immune exposures from TCR beta sequences and from how often those sequences occurred across donors. Genome-wide SNP genotypes for about 65% of the roughly 670 donors were used in a later genetic analysis, which treated that subset as a discovery cohort. Among 300 to 450 genotyped donors of the cohort, an average of roughly 240,000 unique TCR beta nucleotide sequences were sequenced per donor, roughly 18% of them non-productive. A later analysis re-analyzed previously published TCR beta repertoires from several hundred donors and added high-resolution HLA genotyping to study TCR occurrence patterns. The number of typed donors differed by locus: 629-630 for A, B, C, DRB1 and DQB1; approximately 520 for DQA1; approximately 600 for DPA1; and 400 to 480 for DPB1. Because of strong linkage in the cohort, four to six DR-DQ haplotypes were treated as single units for association and clustering. Among the approximately 400 genotyped donors, 81% belonged to the genetic ancestry cluster associated with self-reported Caucasian donors. The aim of the study was to test whether cataloging public T cell receptors could identify signatures of past pathogen exposure. HLA typing covered class I and class II loci at four-digit resolution. In an earlier analysis of roughly 600 of the donors, high-throughput TCR beta sequencing was used to judge whether each TCR beta V gene segment behaved as functional or pseudogenic. The study combined high-throughput TCR immunosequencing, statistical association of individual TCRs with disease status, and machine learning to predict cytomegalovirus infection status. Along with the roughly 670-subject first cohort, a separate validation cohort of 120 different subjects was used. All discovery cohort repertoires had been generated using a single sequencing platform. Using immunosequencing, the study profiled T cell repertoires from 550 to 750 subjects and related those repertoires to cytomegalovirus serostatus. Broader findings and caveats from the paper: Linkage disequilibrium might explain the correlated functional status among segregating V segments, but an unknown experimental factor could not be ruled out. Roughly uniform sequencing depth across donors was assumed in presence/absence analyses, although this assumption may not hold. Because HLA typing was missing for some donors at each locus, association tests included only the typed subset. In a later analysis, around 17,000 TCR beta sequences were associated with specific HLA alleles at a false discovery rate of 0.05. In a later analysis, HLA-associated TCR beta chains showed more clonal expansion and lower generation probabilities than non-associated chains that were equally common. A further reported finding was that TCR beta sequences accurately predicted the HLA-A and HLA-B alleles for most subjects in the first cohort. A cluster of highly shared sequence variants was judged likely to be a technical artifact of the sequencing pipeline. A later analysis found that TCR association rates varied across HLA loci, with DRB1 alleles showing the most associated TCRs and HLA-C alleles the fewest. An association between a missense DCLRE1C variant and V-gene and J-gene trimming of TCR beta chains was found in a later genetic analysis and replicated in an independent cohort. Cytomegalovirus status was reported to be diagnosed by the classifier with high specificity and sensitivity in both the original and validation cohorts. For the cohort, immune exposure information was limited to CMV serostatus. A few of the identified cytomegalovirus-associated TCR beta chains were confirmed in vitro to be specific for cytomegalovirus antigens. In a later genetic analysis, fewer N-insertions in productive TCRs were reported among donors in an Asian-associated ancestry cluster than the roughly 700-donor mean. In a later analysis, most CMV-associated TCR beta chains were found to appear HLA-restricted, with HLA associations seemingly driven largely by CMV exposure. This cohort had only TCR beta chains sequenced, and the lack of alpha or paired-chain data limited which features could be detected. Most TCR sequences were observed very rarely across donors, whereas some public TCRs were present in many individuals. It was suggested by the authors that the approach could potentially be generalized to other disease states and immunological phenotypes. When HLA alleles, especially DR and DQ, strongly co-occurred, attributing TCR associations to individual alleles was difficult. In the study, approximately 150 TCR beta chains were listed as associated with cytomegalovirus. About 17 rarely observed V segments, including chromosome 9 orphons, were excluded from the earlier analysis of some 590 of the donors because counts were too low. An earlier analysis of around 500 of the donors showed that most TCR beta V segments appeared in productive rearrangements either about 87% or about 30% of the time, which broadly matched IMGT annotations. Some IMGT-functional V segments, including TRBV6-2 and TRBV6-3, could not be told apart with the 87-base-pair reads, so those segments were excluded. In a later analysis, several top co-occurrence clusters were reported to appear linked to parvovirus B19, influenza, CMV and Epstein-Barr virus.

The cohort was made up of 666 healthy bone marrow donors. At the time of sampling, all cohort members were nominally healthy, though unrecorded immune exposures were likely present. The donor was CMV seronegative and was included in the group of 352 seronegative cohort members. A peripheral blood sample was collected from each donor, and TCR beta sequencing was performed on peripheral blood mononuclear cells. Genomic DNA was extracted from the blood cell samples with the Qiagen DNeasy Blood Extraction Kit. The CDR3 numbers 19 residues from cysteine through phenylalanine. Here the CDR3 DNA is all that survives: 57 bases in frame from base 1. The library was obtained by the immunoSEQ multiplex PCR assay. The multiplex PCR relied on a mix of 60 forward primers for TCR Vbeta segments and 13 reverse primers for TCR Jbeta segments. Amplification of the CDR3 region of rearranged TCR beta genes was performed with a multiplex PCR assay on genomic DNA. On the Illumina HiSeq System, the amplified TCR beta libraries were sequenced as 87-base-pair reads. Turning to the authors' computational methods: Across the 500 to 700 repertoires, a later analysis counted approximately 75 million unique TCR beta chains, roughly 11 million of which were shared by at least two donors. A nearest-neighbor algorithm error-corrected the raw reads and collapsed the reads into unique sequences, merging closely related sequences to remove PCR and sequencing errors. To assign V, D and J gene segments, CDR3 sequences were aligned to IMGT reference sequences. For a sequence to be retained, a match of at least six nucleotides was required to both a V gene segment and a J gene segment. Rearrangements were classified as productive when the CDR3 lacked stop codons and remained in frame with V and J, and all other rearrangements were classified as non-productive. Following IMGT convention, CDR3 was defined as the stretch from the second conserved V-encoded cysteine to the conserved J-encoded phenylalanine. The earlier analysis of about 640 of the donors excluded any sequence lacking an unambiguous match to a single V gene segment. In an earlier analysis of almost 600 of the donors, a V segment was called functional when productive rearrangements were above 56.7%, and segregating when the standard deviation between donors exceeded 5%. A statistical classification framework was developed to diagnose cytomegalovirus status using the catalog of TCR beta chain sequences. In a later analysis, TCR nucleotide sequences were compared against IMGT/GENE-DB human TR gene sequences so that V and J genes could be assigned. Using the TCRdist pipeline, a later analysis assigned CDR3 sequences along with most-parsimonious VDJ recombination scenarios. In a later analysis, each TCR beta chain was defined by its CDR3 amino acid sequence together with its V-gene family, and reads lacking a unique V-gene family were excluded. A later analysis removed 592 highly shared, low-generation-probability nucleotide sequences to deal with suspected cross-contamination and a sequencing artifact. In a later analysis, a clonal expansion index was calculated for each public chain from normalized within-repertoire ranks of inferred template counts. In a later analysis, generation probabilities were computed using a VDJ recombination model fitted to out-of-frame rearrangements, and the results were checked against IGoR. A later analysis scored TCR-TCR, TCR-HLA and TCR-CMV co-occurrence with hypergeometric tests, applying a repertoire-size bias correction to TCR pairs. In a later analysis, false discovery rates were estimated by permuting HLA or CMV assignments 20 times. In a later analysis, co-occurring TCRs were grouped using DBSCAN, with TCRdist sequence similarity added in when clustering inside HLA-allele-positive subsets. For co-occurrence clustering, repertoires with fewer than 30,000 or more than 120,000 public chains were excluded, along with a handful of repertoires with anomalous nucleotide sharing. TCRdb carries this immuneACCESS record with in-frame sequences only. Its versions omit some clonotypes, under half of them owing to an unresolved V gene in the studies checked, with the rest unexplained. V and J calls and clone size follow that table, whereas D and trimming were derived from the DNA. The sample table holds about 180,000 clones, of which about 82% were seen once. The ten largest clones represent 1.5% to 2% of the sample.

As for this clone: The clone's antigen remains unknown. Per-nucleotide qualities are absent, and no much larger clonotype sits a single base away.

This chain is built from TRBV21-1 and TRBJ2-1; the D call in the table, TRBD2, was not verified against the DNA. TRBV21-1 is a pseudogene segment. This TCR derives from a man younger than 35 in good health and CMV-seronegative. Sequenced: PBMCs. CDR3 sequence: CASSRGVVEAGRTYNEQFF. The bases read TGTGCCAGCAGCAGGGGGGTGGTGGAAGCGGGGAGGACCTACAATGAGCAGTTCTTC.